This T cell receptor (beta chain) was identified during a study of OX40 agonist ivuxolimab in advanced cancers. The V gene's germline CDR1 is SNHLY and CDR2 FYNNEI. The CDR3 is made up of 12 amino acids. V was shortened by 1 base and J by 5 bases, with 5 bases between the two germline ends. The method was immunoSEQ multiplex PCR; TCRdb's version includes in-frame clones alone and lacks a portion of them. The sample includes some 70,000 clones, approximately 90% of them seen just once. This receptor was identified in an adult with an advanced solid tumor such as melanoma, head and neck, liver or kidney cancer. The chain carries TRBV2 and TRBJ1-2; D ambiguous. This specimen was CD4+ or CD8+ T cells sorted from blood, taken in a trial of the OX40 agonist ivuxolimab. CDR3 region: CASSEGVYGYTF. The CDR3 DNA is TGTGCCAGCAGTGAAGGAGTATATGGCTACACCTTC.